A selection of T cell receptor beta chains follows, all from one sample in a study of blood T cells in healthy people across ages. TCRdb reprocessed the 5' RACE reads via MiXCR and lists one record per CDR3 protein. The table includes approximately 800,000 distinct CDR3 sequences, under 30% detected once. The same sample was also used in a study of T cells of mothers and their children.

Sequencing used blood. These receptors were collected from a boy younger than 18 in good health. The CDR3 runs from the conserved cysteine through the conserved F or W. The D gene is left open where the match is weak. The size entry is marked missing in some rows and otherwise reads once, few, many or a size class.

CDR3,DNA,size,J,V,D
CASSQARRTGYNEQFF,TGTGCCAGCAGCCAAGCACGAAGGACAGGGTACAATGAGCAGTTCTTC,-,TRBJ2-1,TRBV14,TRBD1
CASSLDRPEAETQYF,TGCGCCAGCAGCTTGGACAGGCCCGAAGCCGAGACCCAGTACTTC,few,TRBJ2-5,TRBV5-1,-
CASRTTSTNEKLFF,TGTGCCAGCAGAACCACGTCAACTAATGAAAAACTGTTTTTT,few,TRBJ1-4,TRBV6-1,-
CASRPGSGNYNEQFF,TGTGCCAGCAGGCCGGGTAGCGGGAACTACAATGAGCAGTTCTTC,-,TRBJ2-1,TRBV28,TRBD2
CSADSTDTQYF,TGCAGCGCCGACAGCACAGATACGCAGTATTTT,-,TRBJ2-3,TRBV29-1,-
CASSLSGGGAYNEQFF,TGCGCCAGCAGCTTGTCCGGTGGGGGGGCCTACAATGAGCAGTTCTTC,few,TRBJ2-1,TRBV5-1,TRBD2
CASSFNFGGDEQYF,TGTGCCAGCAGTTTTAATTTCGGAGGGGACGAGCAGTACTTC,few,TRBJ2-7,TRBV12-3/TRBV12-4,-
CASSVEGHTSGANVLTF,TGTGCCAGCAGCGTAGAGGGACACACCTCTGGGGCCAACGTCCTGACTTTC,-,TRBJ2-6,TRBV9,-
CASSATGQAYEQYF,TGCGCCAGCAGCGCGACTGGACAGGCATACGAGCAGTACTTC,once,TRBJ2-7,TRBV5-1,TRBD1
CASSPLQADTQYF,TGTGCCAGCTCACCTCTCCAGGCAGATACGCAGTATTTT,-,TRBJ2-3,TRBV18,-
CASSTESVDEQYF,TGTGCCAGCAGTACTGAATCGGTCGACGAGCAGTACTTC,-,TRBJ2-7,TRBV6-2/TRBV6-3,-
CASSKDRAFNQPQHF,TGTGCCAGCAGCAAGGACAGGGCATTCAATCAGCCCCAGCATTTT,-,TRBJ1-5,TRBV28,TRBD1
CASSLWDRGGYTF,TGTGCCAGCAGCCTCTGGGACAGGGGTGGCTACACCTTC,-,TRBJ1-2,TRBV7-9,TRBD1
CASSDNFAGTNEKLFF,TGTGCCAGCAGTGACAACTTCGCGGGGACTAATGAAAAACTGTTTTTT,-,TRBJ1-4,TRBV25-1,-
CASSPSPHRGAYNEQFF,TGTGCCAGCAGCCCCTCCCCCCACCGGGGGGCCTACAATGAGCAGTTCTTC,-,TRBJ2-1,TRBV6-2/TRBV6-3,TRBD2
CACSPGAGNEQFF,TGTGCCTGCTCTCCCGGGGCAGGCAATGAGCAGTTCTTC,few,TRBJ2-1,TRBV30,-
CASILRGTGSNEQFF,TGTGCCAGCATCCTAAGGGGCACAGGCAGCAATGAGCAGTTCTTC,-,TRBJ2-1,TRBV2,-
CATRDRLAVYEQYF,TGTGCCACCAGGGACCGACTAGCGGTCTACGAGCAGTACTTC,-,TRBJ2-7,TRBV10-3,TRBD2
CATSGPGQGKYF,TGTGCCACCAGTGGTCCGGGACAGGGAAAGTATTTT,few,TRBJ2-3,TRBV24-1,TRBD1
CAISRGAGNEQFF,TGTGCCATCTCGAGGGGCGCAGGGAATGAGCAGTTCTTC,-,TRBJ2-1,TRBV10-3,-